This TCR beta chain was sequenced for a study of OX40 agonist ivuxolimab in advanced cancers. Study-wide context: All patients had ivuxolimab intravenously every 2 weeks at 0.01 to 10 mg/kg. Dose-escalation patients' cancers were hepatocellular carcinoma, melanoma, renal cell or head and neck cancer.

TCRdb's copy holds only in-frame clones and misses some; the assay was immunoSEQ multiplex PCR. The repertoire includes tens of thousands of clones, roughly 87% of them detected once, and 0.5% to 0.6% sits in the top ten. Sampled blood was obtained at baseline, cycle 4 day 1, and cycle 7 day 1. Trimming stripped 0 bases from V and 8 bases from J, with 11 bases between. CDR1 is MNHNS, CDR2 SASEGT, per germline. The CDR3 has 15 residues. The sample was CD4+ or CD8+ T cells sorted from blood, taken in a trial of the OX40 agonist ivuxolimab. The rearrangement uses TRBV6-1 and TRBJ1-6; the D gene is possibly TRBD1 (5 bases). The origin of this receptor is an adult with an advanced solid tumor such as melanoma, head and neck, liver or kidney cancer. This chain's CDR3 is CASSEAGDVYSPLHF. The CDR3 DNA sequence: TGTGCCAGCAGTGAAGCGGGGGACGTCTATTCACCCCTCCACTTT.